This T cell receptor (beta chain) emerged from a study of PD-L1 blockade in urothelial cancer. Indicated time point: pretreatment peripheral blood. Sequencing was performed with immunoSEQ multiplex PCR; in TCRdb, only in-frame clones are kept and a portion is missing. Here the sample spans almost 90,000 clones, about 83% being singletons. The ends lost 2 bases at V and 2 bases at J; junction bases unmatched: 10. Germline CDR1 is LGHNA and CDR2 is YSLEER. This CDR3 is 17 amino acids long. The chain couples TRBV4-3 to TRBJ2-7, with 9 bases that match TRBD1. The source is a man in his sixties with urothelial cancer. This specimen consisted of PBMCs, obtained around atezolizumab (anti-PD-L1) treatment. Written as DNA, the CDR3 is TGCGCCAGCAGCCAATCCCCTCCGGGACAGGGCCCCTACGAGCAGTACTTC. This codes for CASSQSPPGQGPYEQYF.